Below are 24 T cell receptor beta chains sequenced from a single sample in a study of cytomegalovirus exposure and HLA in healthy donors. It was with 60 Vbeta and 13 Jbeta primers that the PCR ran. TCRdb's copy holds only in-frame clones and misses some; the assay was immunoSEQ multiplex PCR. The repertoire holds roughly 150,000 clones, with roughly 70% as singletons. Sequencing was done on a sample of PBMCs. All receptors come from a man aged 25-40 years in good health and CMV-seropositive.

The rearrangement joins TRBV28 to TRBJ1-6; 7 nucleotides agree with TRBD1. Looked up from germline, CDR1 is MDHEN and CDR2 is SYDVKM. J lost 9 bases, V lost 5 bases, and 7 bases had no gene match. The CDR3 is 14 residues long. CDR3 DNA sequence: TGTGCCAGCAGTAAAGGGGGCTCGGGTTCACCCCTCCACTTT. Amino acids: CASSKGGSGSPLHF.

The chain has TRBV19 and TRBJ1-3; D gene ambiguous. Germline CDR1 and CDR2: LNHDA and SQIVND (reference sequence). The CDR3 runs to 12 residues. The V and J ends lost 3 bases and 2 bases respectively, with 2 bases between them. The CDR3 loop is CASSITGNTIYF. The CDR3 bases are TGTGCCAGTAGTATTACTGGAAACACCATATATTTT.

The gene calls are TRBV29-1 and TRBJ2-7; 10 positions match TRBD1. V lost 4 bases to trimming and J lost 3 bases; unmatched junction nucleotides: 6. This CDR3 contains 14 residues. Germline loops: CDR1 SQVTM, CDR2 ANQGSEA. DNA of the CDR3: TGCAGCGTTGTTTTAGGACAGGGGGGCTACGAGCAGTACTTC. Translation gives CSVVLGQGGYEQYF.

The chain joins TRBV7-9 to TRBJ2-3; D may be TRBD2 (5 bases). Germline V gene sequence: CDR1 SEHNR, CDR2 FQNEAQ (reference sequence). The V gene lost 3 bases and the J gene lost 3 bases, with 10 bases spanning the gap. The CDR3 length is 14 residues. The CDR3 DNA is TGTGCCAGCAGCTTTCACGGGATGACAGATACGCAGTATTTT. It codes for CASSFHGMTDTQYF.

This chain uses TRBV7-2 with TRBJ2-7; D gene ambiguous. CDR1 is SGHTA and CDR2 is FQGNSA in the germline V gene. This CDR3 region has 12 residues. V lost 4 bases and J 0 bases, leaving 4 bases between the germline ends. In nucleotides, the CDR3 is TGTGCCAGCAGCTCGTTCTCCTACGAGCAGTACTTC. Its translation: CASSSFSYEQYF.

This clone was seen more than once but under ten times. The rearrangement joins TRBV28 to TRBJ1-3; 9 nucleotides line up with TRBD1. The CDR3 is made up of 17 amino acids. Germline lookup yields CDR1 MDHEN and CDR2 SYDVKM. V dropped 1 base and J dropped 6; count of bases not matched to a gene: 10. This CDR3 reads CASSLYLTGGVLNTIYF. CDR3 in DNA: TGTGCCAGCAGTTTATACCTTACAGGGGGCGTTTTAAACACCATATATTTT.

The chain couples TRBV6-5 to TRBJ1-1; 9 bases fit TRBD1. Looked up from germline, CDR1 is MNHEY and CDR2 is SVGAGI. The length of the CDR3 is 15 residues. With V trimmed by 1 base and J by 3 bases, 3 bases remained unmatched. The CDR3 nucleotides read TGTGCCAGCAGTTACTTGGGACAGGGCTACACTGAAGCTTTCTTT. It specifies CASSYLGQGYTEAFF.

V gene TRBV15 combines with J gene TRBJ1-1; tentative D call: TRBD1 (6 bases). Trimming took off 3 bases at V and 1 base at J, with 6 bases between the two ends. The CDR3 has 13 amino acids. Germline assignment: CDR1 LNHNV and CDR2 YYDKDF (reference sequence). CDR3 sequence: CATSSRGNTEAFF. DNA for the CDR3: TGTGCCACCAGCAGCAGGGGGAACACTGAAGCTTTCTTT.

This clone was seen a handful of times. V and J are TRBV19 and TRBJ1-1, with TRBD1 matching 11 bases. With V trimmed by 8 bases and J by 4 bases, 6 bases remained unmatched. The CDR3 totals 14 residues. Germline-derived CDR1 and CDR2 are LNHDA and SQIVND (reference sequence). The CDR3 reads CASFIGTGGTEAFF. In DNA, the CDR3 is TGTGCCAGTTTTATCGGGACAGGGGGCACTGAAGCTTTCTTT.

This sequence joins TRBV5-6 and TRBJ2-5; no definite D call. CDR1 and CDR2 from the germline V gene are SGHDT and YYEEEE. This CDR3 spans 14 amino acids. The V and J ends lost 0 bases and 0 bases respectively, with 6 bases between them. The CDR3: CASSLGRNQETQYF. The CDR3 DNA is TGTGCCAGCAGCTTGGGGCGGAACCAAGAGACCCAGTACTTC.

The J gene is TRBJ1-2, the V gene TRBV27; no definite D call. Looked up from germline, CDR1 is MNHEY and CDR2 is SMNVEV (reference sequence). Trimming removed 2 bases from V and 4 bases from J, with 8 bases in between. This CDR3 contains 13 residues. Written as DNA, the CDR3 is TGTGCCAGCAGTTTAGAGGGTGGCTATGGCTACACCTTC. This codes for CASSLEGGYGYTF.

Here the CDR3 reads CASSSGSSYEQYF. CDR3 DNA: TGTGCCAGCAGCTCCGGGAGTTCCTACGAGCAGTACTTC. The chain recombines TRBV5-6 with TRBJ2-7; D possibly corresponds to TRBD2 (6 bases). The CDR3 spans 13 residues. Germline V gene sequence: CDR1 SGHDT, CDR2 YYEEEE. Trimming stripped 3 bases from V and 1 base from J, with 8 bases between.

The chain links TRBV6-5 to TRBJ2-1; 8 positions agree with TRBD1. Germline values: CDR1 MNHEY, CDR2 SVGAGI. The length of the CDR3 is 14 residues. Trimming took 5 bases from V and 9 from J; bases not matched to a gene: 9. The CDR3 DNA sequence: TGTGCCAGCAGTACCGGGACAGGTCCAATTGAGCAGTTCTTC. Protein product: CASSTGTGPIEQFF.

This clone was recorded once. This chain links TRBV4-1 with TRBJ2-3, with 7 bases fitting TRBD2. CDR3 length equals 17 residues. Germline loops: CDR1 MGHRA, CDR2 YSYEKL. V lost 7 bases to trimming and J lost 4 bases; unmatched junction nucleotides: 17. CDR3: CASTRQPVGGGSDTQYF. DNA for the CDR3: TGCGCCAGCACCCGCCAACCTGTGGGGGGAGGGTCAGATACGCAGTATTTT.

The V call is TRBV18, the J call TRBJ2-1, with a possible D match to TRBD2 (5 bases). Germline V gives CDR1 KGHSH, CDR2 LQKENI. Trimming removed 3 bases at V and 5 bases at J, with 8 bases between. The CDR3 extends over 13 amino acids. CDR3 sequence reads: CASSPSLDNEQFF. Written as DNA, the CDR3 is TGTGCCAGCTCACCGTCACTAGACAATGAGCAGTTCTTC.

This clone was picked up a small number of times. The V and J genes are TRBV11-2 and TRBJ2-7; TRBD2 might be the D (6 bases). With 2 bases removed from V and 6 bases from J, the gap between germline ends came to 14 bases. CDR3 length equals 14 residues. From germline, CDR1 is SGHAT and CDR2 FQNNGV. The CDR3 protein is CASSLLTAGREQYF. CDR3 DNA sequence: TGTGCCAGCAGCTTATTGACCGCGGGGCGCGAGCAGTACTTC.

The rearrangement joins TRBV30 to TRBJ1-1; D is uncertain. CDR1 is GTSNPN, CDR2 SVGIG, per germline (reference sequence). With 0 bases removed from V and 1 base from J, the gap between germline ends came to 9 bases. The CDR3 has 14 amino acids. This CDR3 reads CAWSVEWRNTEAFF. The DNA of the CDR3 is TGTGCCTGGAGTGTGGAGTGGAGGAACACTGAAGCTTTCTTT.

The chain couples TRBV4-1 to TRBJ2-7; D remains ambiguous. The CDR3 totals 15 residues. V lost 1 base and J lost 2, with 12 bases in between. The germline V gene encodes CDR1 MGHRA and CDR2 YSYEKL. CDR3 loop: CASSQAIAGTYEQYF. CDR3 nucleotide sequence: TGCGCCAGCAGCCAAGCTATAGCCGGAACCTACGAGCAGTACTTC.

CDR3 in DNA: TGTGCCAGCACCGAGGGAGTTACTATATACAATGAGCAGTTCTTC. Its protein product is CASTEGVTIYNEQFF. The gene calls are TRBV11-3 and TRBJ2-1; perhaps TRBD2 as D (5 bases). V lost 7 bases and J 4 bases, leaving 17 bases between the germline ends. Germline values: CDR1 SGHNT, CDR2 YENEEA. The CDR3 sequence is 15 residues long.

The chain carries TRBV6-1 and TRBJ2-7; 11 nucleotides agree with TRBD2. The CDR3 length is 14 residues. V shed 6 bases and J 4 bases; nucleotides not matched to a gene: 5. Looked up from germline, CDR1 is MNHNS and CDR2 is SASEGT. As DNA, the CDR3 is TGTGCCAGCAGGGGTGGGACTAGCGGTTACGAGCAGTACTTC. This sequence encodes CASRGGTSGYEQYF.

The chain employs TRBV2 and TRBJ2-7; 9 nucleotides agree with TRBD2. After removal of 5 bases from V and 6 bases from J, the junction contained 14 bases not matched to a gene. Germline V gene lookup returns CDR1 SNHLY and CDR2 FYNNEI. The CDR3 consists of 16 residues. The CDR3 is CASSPTTSGPRSEQYF. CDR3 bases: TGTGCCAGCAGTCCCACGACTAGCGGACCTAGAAGCGAGCAGTACTTC. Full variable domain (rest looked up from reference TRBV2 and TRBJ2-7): EPEVTQTPSHQVTQMGQEVILRCVPISNHLYFYWYRQILGQKVEFLVSFYNNEISEKSEIFDDQFSVERPDGSNFTLKIRSTKLEDSAMYFCASSPTTSGPRSEQYFGPGTRLTVT.

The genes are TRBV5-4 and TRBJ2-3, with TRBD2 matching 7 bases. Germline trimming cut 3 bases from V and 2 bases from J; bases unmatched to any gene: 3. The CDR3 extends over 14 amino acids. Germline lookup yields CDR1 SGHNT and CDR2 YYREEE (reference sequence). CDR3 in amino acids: CASSWAGVTDTQYF. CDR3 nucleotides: TGTGCCAGCAGCTGGGCGGGGGTCACAGATACGCAGTATTTT.

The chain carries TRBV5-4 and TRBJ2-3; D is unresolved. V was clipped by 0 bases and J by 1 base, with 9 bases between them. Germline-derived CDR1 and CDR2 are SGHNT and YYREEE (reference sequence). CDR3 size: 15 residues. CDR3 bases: TGTGCCAGCAGCTTGGCAGGTGTGGGCACAGATACGCAGTATTTT. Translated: CASSLAGVGTDTQYF.

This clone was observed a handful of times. CDR3 residues: CASSLRGRKTEAFF. CDR3 DNA sequence: TGTGCCAGCAGCTTAAGAGGCCGCAAGACTGAAGCTTTCTTT. The chain uses TRBV11-2 and TRBJ1-1; D call uncertain. The V end was cut by 2 bases, the J end by 5 bases, with 12 bases between. Germline CDR1 is SGHAT and CDR2 is FQNNGV. CDR3 length equals 14 residues.